These 23 T cell receptor beta chains share one sample of origin, sequenced in a study of shared clonotypes between healthy human individuals. CD8 cells classed as naive were CD45RO-negative and positively selected for CCR7, excluding terminally differentiated effector memory CD45RA+ cells. Only in-frame clones appear in the TCRdb table, and some are missing; sequencing was by immunoSEQ multiplex PCR. The sample has 1.5 million to 2.5 million clones, about 95% seen once. Specimen: naive CD8+ T cells sorted from blood. The receptor set was obtained from a man younger than 30 in good health.

This rearrangement joins TRBV28 to TRBJ1-1; 8 nucleotides match TRBD1. CDR1 and CDR2 (germline): MDHEN, SYDVKM. The CDR3 spans 14 residues. With V trimmed by 5 bases and J by 1 base, 3 bases remained unmatched. CDR3: CASSATGENTEAFF. The CDR3, as DNA: TGTGCCAGCAGTGCGACAGGGGAGAACACTGAAGCTTTCTTT.

The chain recombines TRBV29-1 with TRBJ2-1; 10 nucleotides align to TRBD2. V lost 6 bases and J lost 10; bases outside the gene matches: 6. CDR3 length equals 12 residues. The germline gives CDR1 SQVTM, CDR2 ANQGSEA. DNA for the CDR3: TGCAGCGTGGAGCTAGCGGGGGAGGAGCAGTTCTTC. Translation gives CSVELAGEEQFF.

The chain uses TRBV4-1 and TRBJ2-2; D possibly corresponds to TRBD2 (6 bases). Trimming pared 4 bases from V and 4 bases from J, leaving 22 bases between. Germline CDR1 and CDR2: MGHRA and YSYEKL. CDR3 length: 18 residues. The CDR3 nucleotides are TGCGCCAGCAGCCCTCCTGTGGAGGGCGCTTCGGCCACCGGGGAGCTGTTTTTT. The encoded protein is CASSPPVEGASATGELFF.

V and J are TRBV5-4 and TRBJ2-2; 9 positions agree with TRBD2. Trimming took 2 bases from V and 5 from J; bases not matched to a gene: 10. CDR1 and CDR2 from the germline V gene are SGHNT and YYREEE (reference sequence). This CDR3 comprises 17 residues. In DNA, the CDR3 is TGTGCCAGCAGCTTATTTCGTCGGACTAGCGTTACCGGGGAGCTGTTTTTT. This encodes CASSLFRRTSVTGELFF. Supplemented by reference TRBV5-4 and TRBJ2-2, the full variable domain reads ETGVTQSPTHLIKTRGQQVTLRCSSQSGHNTVSWYQQALGQGPQFIFQYYREEENGRGNFPPRFSGLQFPNYSSELNVNALELDDSALYLCASSLFRRTSVTGELFFGEGSRLTVL.

The genes are TRBV27 and TRBJ2-7; either TRBD1 or TRBD2 may fit D (6 bases each). Germline CDR1 is MNHEY and CDR2 is SMNVEV (reference sequence). V was clipped by 4 bases and J by 3 bases, with 16 bases between them. The CDR3 spans 15 residues. The CDR3 sequence is CASSYREEAYYEQYF. As DNA, the CDR3 is TGTGCCAGCAGTTACAGGGAGGAAGCCTACTACGAGCAGTACTTC.

The rearrangement links TRBV28 to TRBJ1-3, with no clear D. The ends were cut back, 6 bases at V and 0 bases at J, with 9 bases in the middle. The germline V gene encodes CDR1 MDHEN and CDR2 SYDVKM. This CDR3 region has 14 residues. DNA of the CDR3: TGTGCCAGCAGGATCACGGGCTCTGGAAACACCATATATTTT. It specifies CASRITGSGNTIYF.

V and J are TRBV10-3 and TRBJ2-3, with TRBD1 matching over 10 bases. Looked up from germline, CDR1 is ENHRY and CDR2 is SYGVKD. The V gene end was trimmed by 5 bases and the J gene end by 6 bases; junction bases not matched to a gene: 8. The CDR3 is 15 amino acids. The chain's CDR3 is CAISLTGGDVDTQYF. The CDR3, as DNA: TGTGCCATCAGTCTGACAGGGGGCGACGTGGATACGCAGTATTTT.

The chain joins TRBV13 to TRBJ1-2, with a tentative D call TRBD1 (5 bases). The CDR3 is 15 amino acids. Germline CDR1 and CDR2: PRHDT and FYEKMQ (reference sequence). V lost 3 bases to trimming and J lost 2 bases, with 13 bases between them. CDR3 protein: CASSFYTGSNYGYTF. For the CDR3, the DNA is TGTGCCAGCAGCTTTTATACAGGTTCCAACTATGGCTACACCTTC. The variable domain in full, completed from reference TRBV13 and TRBJ1-2, reads AAGVIQSPRHLIKEKRETATLKCYPIPRHDTVYWYQQGPGQDPQFLISFYEKMQSDKGSIPDRFSAQQFSDYHSELNMSSLELGDSALYFCASSFYTGSNYGYTFGSGTRLTVV.

The chain uses TRBV6-5 and TRBJ2-7, with 12 bases fitting TRBD2. This CDR3 has 15 amino acids. After removal of 5 bases from V and 3 bases from J, the junction contained 5 bases not matched to a gene. Germline CDR1 is MNHEY and CDR2 is SVGAGI. CDR3: CASSPSGRALYEQYF. As DNA, the CDR3 is TGTGCCAGCAGTCCTAGCGGGAGGGCCCTCTACGAGCAGTACTTC.

This clone came up once. This sequence joins TRBV10-3 and TRBJ2-5; the D gene is possibly TRBD2 (5 bases). V was trimmed by 3 bases and J by 0 bases, leaving 8 bases between them. Germline V gives CDR1 ENHRY, CDR2 SYGVKD. The CDR3 totals 14 residues. This CDR3 reads CAISEGRDQETQYF. CDR3 nucleotide sequence: TGTGCCATCAGTGAAGGGCGGGACCAAGAGACCCAGTACTTC.

The chain links TRBV30 to TRBJ2-7; 7 bases are a match to TRBD2. The junction had 7 bases not matched to a gene; V was cut back by 3 bases and J by 2 bases. CDR3 length equals 14 residues. Germline V CDR1 and CDR2: GTSNPN, SVGIG (reference sequence). The CDR3 DNA reads TGTGCCTGGAGCGCATCAGCGGGACCCTACGAGCAGTACTTC. Protein: CAWSASAGPYEQYF.

The V gene is TRBV13, the J gene TRBJ1-5; D is ambiguous. The CDR3 length is 13 residues. CDR1 and CDR2 from the germline V gene are PRHDT and FYEKMQ (reference sequence). V dropped 0 bases and J dropped 3 bases, with 3 bases sitting between them. The CDR3 bases are TGTGCCAGCAGCTTAGGGAACAATCAGCCCCAGCATTTT. Its translation: CASSLGNNQPQHF.

The gene calls are TRBV27 and TRBJ2-7; D is perhaps TRBD1 (6 bases). V was cut by 2 bases and J by 6 bases, with 11 bases left in between. Germline V CDR1 and CDR2: MNHEY, SMNVEV (reference sequence). The CDR3 has 13 residues. The CDR3 is CASSLGQGSEQYF. Written as DNA, the CDR3 is TGTGCCAGCAGTTTAGGGCAGGGGTCCGAGCAGTACTTC.

The chain couples TRBV7-9 to TRBJ2-2, with D possibly TRBD1 on 6 matching bases. Germline V gene data show CDR1 as SEHNR and CDR2 as FQNEAQ (reference sequence). Deletions cut 10 bases from V and 4 bases from J, with 13 bases between. This CDR3 contains 13 residues. For the CDR3, the DNA is TGTGCCACTCACAGGGCGGGCACCGGGGAGCTGTTTTTT. Protein product: CATHRAGTGELFF.

This clone is a singleton in its sample. This rearrangement joins TRBV28 to TRBJ1-5, with TRBD1 identical over 7 bases. Germline V lookup: CDR1 MDHEN, CDR2 SYDVKM. This CDR3 has 14 amino acids. V gave up 5 bases and J gave up 2 bases; unmatched junction bases: 3. CDR3 DNA sequence: TGTGCCAGCAGTGTCGACAGGGGCAATCAGCCCCAGCATTTT. It yields the protein CASSVDRGNQPQHF.

This chain connects TRBV28 to TRBJ2-3, with 11 bases identical to TRBD2. Germline CDR1 reads MDHEN; CDR2 reads SYDVKM. Losses at the gene ends were 6 bases for V and 0 bases for J; bases not matched to a gene: 8. The CDR3 is 17 amino acids. CDR3 region: CASSHGLAGSSTDTQYF. The CDR3 DNA sequence: TGTGCCAGCAGCCACGGACTAGCGGGTTCTAGCACAGATACGCAGTATTTT.

This clone was counted once. The chain links TRBV5-1 to TRBJ2-3; TRBD1 matches at 9 bases. Germline values: CDR1 SGHRS, CDR2 YFSETQ. The CDR3 extends over 16 amino acids. The J segment lost 5 bases and the V segment lost 4 bases, leaving 11 bases of the junction unmatched. The CDR3 loop reads CASSVYGTGLGDTQYF. The CDR3 nucleotides are TGCGCCAGCAGCGTATACGGGACAGGGTTGGGAGATACGCAGTATTTT.

The chain joins TRBV19 to TRBJ2-1, with D tentatively TRBD1 or TRBD2 (5 bases each). The CDR3 is made up of 14 amino acids. Per the germline V gene, CDR1 is LNHDA and CDR2 is SQIVND (reference sequence). Trimming cost V 4 bases and J 8 bases, with 15 bases left between them. For the CDR3, the DNA is TGTGCCAGTAGTAAGGGCCTCCCGGGGCATGAGCAGTTCTTC. Protein sequence: CASSKGLPGHEQFF.

Here the CDR3 reads CASSLVGGSPQYF. As DNA, the CDR3 is TGTGCCAGCAGCTTGGTGGGGGGTTCCCCGCAGTATTTT. The chain employs TRBV5-4 and TRBJ2-3; a possible D gene is TRBD2 (6 bases). Trimming removed 0 bases at V and 10 bases at J, with 12 bases between. The length of the CDR3 is 13 residues. Germline loops: CDR1 SGHNT, CDR2 YYREEE (reference sequence).

This sequence joins TRBV9 and TRBJ1-2; D may be TRBD1 (5 bases). There are 17 residues in the CDR3. V lost 3 bases and J lost 0, with 18 bases in between. Germline V gene lookup returns CDR1 SGDLS and CDR2 YYNGEE. The CDR3: CASSAGDRPFSNYGYTF. The CDR3 nucleotides read TGTGCCAGCAGCGCAGGTGACAGACCATTCTCTAACTATGGCTACACCTTC.

This rearrangement joins TRBV5-1 to TRBJ1-1; maybe TRBD1 (5 bases). CDR3 length: 19 amino acids. Per germline, CDR1 SGHRS and CDR2 YFSETQ. V shed 7 bases and J shed 0 bases, with 28 bases lying between them. The CDR3: CASDVYLDSSPRMNTEAFF. In DNA, the CDR3 is TGCGCCAGCGACGTGTACCTAGACAGTTCGCCCCGAATGAACACTGAAGCTTTCTTT.

The chain recombines TRBV27 with TRBJ2-7, with 10 bases fitting TRBD2. CDR1 and CDR2 (germline): MNHEY, SMNVEV (reference sequence). This CDR3 is 16 amino acids long. V shed 3 bases and J 3 bases; nucleotides not matched to a gene: 8. The CDR3 DNA is TGTGCCAGCAGTTTGGCTAGCGGGGGAACATTCTACGAGCAGTACTTC. The encoded protein is CASSLASGGTFYEQYF.

The rearrangement links TRBV5-6 to TRBJ1-3; maybe TRBD1 (6 bases). The ends were cut back, 4 bases at V and 6 bases at J, with 17 bases in the middle. Germline V gene sequence: CDR1 SGHDT, CDR2 YYEEEE. The CDR3 covers 15 residues. The CDR3 nucleotides are TGTGCCAGCAGCCCAACCCCCCAGGGGCAAAACACCATATATTTT. This sequence encodes CASSPTPQGQNTIYF. Based on the CDR3 plus reference TRBV5-6 and TRBJ1-3, the full variable domain is DAGVTQSPTHLIKTRGQQVTLRCSPKSGHDTVSWYQQALGQGPQFIFQYYEEEERQRGNFPDRFSGHQFPNYSSELNVNALLLGDSALYLCASSPTPQGQNTIYFGEGSWLTVV.